Sequencing of this T cell receptor (beta chain) was carried out in a study of cytomegalovirus exposure and HLA in healthy donors. About the study: Earlier sequencing of about 200 million T cells yielded approximately 100 million unique TCR beta sequences. Overall study findings and caveats: Trimming of TCR beta V- and J-genes showed a link, identified in a later analysis, to a missense DCLRE1C variant. Most TCR sequences were seen very rarely across donors, but some public TCRs occurred in many.

The PCR was carried out with 60 Vbeta primers and 13 Jbeta primers. Generated by immunoSEQ multiplex PCR, the TCRdb table keeps only in-frame clones and is missing some. This sample has around 200,000 clones, with less than 90% found just once. Worth noting for this clone: The antigen is unknown.

CDR1 is SEHNR, CDR2 FQNEAQ, per germline (reference sequence). The CDR3 is 18 residues long. Trimming took 5 bases from V and 3 from J; bases not matched to a gene: 14. The gene calls are TRBV7-9 and TRBJ2-1; 9 bases agree with TRBD2. This clonotype was sampled from a man aged 45-60 years in good health and CMV-seronegative. Sequences were obtained from PBMCs. The CDR3 is CASSRTAGGLVGYNEQFF. DNA of the CDR3: TGTGCCAGCAGCCGCACCGCGGGGGGGCTGGTTGGCTACAATGAGCAGTTCTTC.